A selection of T cell receptor beta chains follows, all from one sample in a study of control samples from healthy donors and cancer patients. TCRdb's copy holds only in-frame clones and misses some; the assay was immunoSEQ multiplex PCR. The profile shows about 120,000 clones, 88% of them singletons. Sequenced sample: blood. All receptors derive from an older woman in good health. Each CDR3 is given with its conserved first and last residue. Each record gives: V gene, J gene, D gene, clone size, CDR3 DNA, CDR3 protein. The D gene is left open where the match is weak. Clone size is given for some rows only: seen once, a few or many times, or a class if the clone is expanded.

TRBV6-5	TRBJ1-1	.	few	TGTGCCAGCAGTACCGGGAGGAACACTGAAGCTTTCTTT	CASSTGRNTEAFF
TRBV20-1	TRBJ1-2	.	.	TGCAGTGCTAGTTTGTCTGACTATGGCTACACCTTC	CSASLSDYGYTF
TRBV6-2/TRBV6-3	TRBJ2-1	.	.	TGTGCCAGCAGTTACTCGCAAGGGGTCAATGAGCAGTTCTTC	CASSYSQGVNEQFF
TRBV10-3	TRBJ1-2	.	.	TGTGCCGTGGGGGGCAGCGACTATGGCTACACCTTC	CAVGGSDYGYTF
TRBV27	TRBJ2-7	.	.	TGTGCCAGCAGAGAGGGGCCTCGGGGGGCACCCTACGAGCAGTACTTC	CASREGPRGAPYEQYF
TRBV19	TRBJ2-5	.	few	TGTGCCAGCGCCCTGGCCCTCCAAGAGACCCAGTACTTC	CASALALQETQYF
TRBV2	TRBJ2-1	.	.	TGTGCCAGCAGGGAACGAGACAGCCAGCAGTTCTTC	CASRERDSQQFF
TRBV18	TRBJ2-5	.	.	TGTGCCAGCTACCGGGGGATCCAAGAGACCCAGTACTTC	CASYRGIQETQYF
TRBV5-1	TRBJ2-1	TRBD2	.	TGCGCCAGCAGGGTGGGCGGGGGGACCTACAATGAGCAGTTCTTC	CASRVGGGTYNEQFF
TRBV5-1	TRBJ2-5	.	.	TGCGCCAGCAGCAGATCTAGGACAGCACAAGAGACCCAGTACTTC	CASSRSRTAQETQYF
TRBV7-9	TRBJ2-1	TRBD2	.	TGTGCCAGCAGCGGGACTAGCTCCTACAATGAGCAGTTCTTC	CASSGTSSYNEQFF
TRBV7-2	TRBJ1-2	.	.	TGTGCCAGCAGTCCTGACAGGAACTATGGCTACACCTTC	CASSPDRNYGYTF
TRBV5-1	TRBJ2-5	.	.	TGCGCCAGCAGCTTGGAAGGGACCGGGGCGGAGTGGCAAGAGACCCAGTACTTC	CASSLEGTGAEWQETQYF
TRBV5-8	TRBJ2-1	.	.	TGTGCCAGCAGCTTTTGGGACGTATCCTACAATGAGCAGTTCTTC	CASSFWDVSYNEQFF
TRBV6-5	TRBJ1-3	.	.	TGTGCCAGCAGAAAGGGGGGGAGCTCTGGAAACACCATATATTTT	CASRKGGSSGNTIYF
TRBV2	TRBJ2-5	TRBD1	.	TGTGCCAGCAGCCTGGACGGGACAGGGCAAGAGACCCAGTACTTC	CASSLDGTGQETQYF
TRBV19	TRBJ2-5	.	.	TGTGCCAGTAGTACCGGGGGGCCCCTGCTAGAGACCCAGTACTTC	CASSTGGPLLETQYF
TRBV18	TRBJ1-1	.	.	TGTGCCAGCTCGATAACCGGGGGGACTTTTGAAGCTTTCTTT	CASSITGGTFEAFF
TRBV5-4	TRBJ2-7	.	.	TGTGCCAGCAGCTTGGCCAACACCTACGAGCAGTACTTC	CASSLANTYEQYF
TRBV18	TRBJ2-3	.	once	TGTGCCAGCTCGGTAGGGACACCGTACACAGATACGCAGTATTTT	CASSVGTPYTDTQYF
TRBV5-5	TRBJ2-3	TRBD1	.	TGTGCCAGCAGCTTACCCGGGACAGTCCTCACAGATACGCAGTATTTT	CASSLPGTVLTDTQYF
TRBV27	TRBJ1-1	.	.	TGTGCCAGCCGGACGCAGTTGAACACTGAAGCTTTCTTT	CASRTQLNTEAFF
TRBV2	TRBJ1-5	.	.	TGTGCCAGCAGTTACGGAGGGGGCAATCAGCCCCAGCATTTT	CASSYGGGNQPQHF
TRBV11-2	TRBJ1-1	.	.	TGTGCCAGCAGCTTAGCGGTAGGGGCCTTTAATGAGGCTTTCTTT	CASSLAVGAFNEAFF
TRBV29-1	TRBJ2-4	.	.	TGCAGCGTTGTAGTGGTGGCCAAAAACATTCAGTACTTC	CSVVVVAKNIQYF
TRBV9	TRBJ1-2	TRBD1	.	TGTGCCAGCAGTGCCAGACAGGGAGACTATGGCTACACCTTC	CASSARQGDYGYTF
TRBV2	TRBJ2-4	.	.	TGTGCCAGCGGGGGATCCGCGTCAGGGTCCTTTGCTATTCAGTACTTC	CASGGSASGSFAIQYF
TRBV27	TRBJ1-1	.	.	TGTGCCAGCAAACGTGAGACAGTGAACACTGAAGCTTTCTTT	CASKRETVNTEAFF
TRBV4-3	TRBJ1-2	.	.	TGCGCCAGCAGCCAATGGGTAAACACCAACTATGGCTACACCTTC	CASSQWVNTNYGYTF
TRBV7-2	TRBJ2-5	TRBD1	once	TGTGCCAGCAGCCCGCGACAGGGATCGGAGACCCAGTACTTC	CASSPRQGSETQYF
TRBV9	TRBJ1-1	.	.	TGTGCCAGCAGCGTAGTCCCAGAGCCGAACACTGAAGCTTTCTTT	CASSVVPEPNTEAFF
TRBV7-6	TRBJ2-1	TRBD2	.	TGTGCCAGCAGCCCGACTAGCGGGGGGGCTAATGAGCAGTTCTTC	CASSPTSGGANEQFF